This T cell receptor beta chain was documented in a study of T cell changes during pregnancy in multiple sclerosis. The CDR3 extends over 15 amino acids. The ends lost 4 bases at V and 6 bases at J; junction bases unmatched: 6. Germline values: CDR1 SGHDT, CDR2 YYEEEE. Sequenced by immunoSEQ multiplex PCR; TCRdb stores in-frame clones only, minus some. The table shows roughly 100,000 clones, with roughly nine tenths occurring only once. Sequencing used peripheral blood, obtained before pregnancy. This chain uses TRBV5-6 with TRBJ1-6; 8 bases are shared with TRBD1. This receptor was obtained from a female donor with multiple sclerosis, enrolled in a pregnancy study. CDR3 sequence (DNA): TGTGCCAGCAGCGTTGCCGGGACAGGTAATTCACCCCTCCACTTT. Its translation: CASSVAGTGNSPLHF. Drawing the rest from reference TRBV5-6 and TRBJ1-6, the complete variable domain is DAGVTQSPTHLIKTRGQQVTLRCSPKSGHDTVSWYQQALGQGPQFIFQYYEEEERQRGNFPDRFSGHQFPNYSSELNVNALLLGDSALYLCASSVAGTGNSPLHFGNGTRLTVT.